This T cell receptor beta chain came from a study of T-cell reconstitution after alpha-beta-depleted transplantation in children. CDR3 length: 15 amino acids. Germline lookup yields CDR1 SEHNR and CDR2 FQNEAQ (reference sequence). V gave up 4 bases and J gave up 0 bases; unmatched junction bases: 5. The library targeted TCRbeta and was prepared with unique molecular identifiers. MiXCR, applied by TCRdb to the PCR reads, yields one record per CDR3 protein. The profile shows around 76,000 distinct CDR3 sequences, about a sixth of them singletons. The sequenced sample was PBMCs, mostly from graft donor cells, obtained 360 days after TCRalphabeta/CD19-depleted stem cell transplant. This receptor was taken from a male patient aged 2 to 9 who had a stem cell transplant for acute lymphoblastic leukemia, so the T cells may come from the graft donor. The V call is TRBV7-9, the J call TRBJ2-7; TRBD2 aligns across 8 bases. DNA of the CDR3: TGTGCCAGCAGCTCGCGGGAGGCGATCTCCTACGAGCAGTACTTC. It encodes CASSSREAISYEQYF.